This TCR beta chain was captured in a study of early T cells in non-severe SARS-CoV-2 infection. This clonotype was observed many times. The CDR3 loop spans 14 amino acids. The V gene lost 1 base and the J gene lost 2 bases, with 8 bases spanning the gap. The germline V gene encodes CDR1 MNHEY and CDR2 SMNVEV (reference sequence). TCRdb analysed the 5' RACE reads with MiXCR anew, one entry per CDR3 protein. The table shows more than 70,000 distinct CDR3 sequences, with over 9% occurring only once. The receptor's source is an adult who was a healthcare worker with PCR-confirmed SARS-CoV-2 infection or an uninfected control (not recorded which). Sequenced material: whole blood, taken at baseline. J is TRBJ2-5 and V is TRBV27; D may be TRBD1 (6 bases). The CDR3 region has the DNA TGTGCCAGCAGTTTATGGGGGCCTCAAGAGACCCAGTACTTC. Residues: CASSLWGPQETQYF.